The 31 T cell receptor beta chains below were found in one sample sequenced in a study of T cell changes during pregnancy in multiple sclerosis. Clones were sequenced by immunoSEQ multiplex PCR, and TCRdb holds only the in-frame ones, with some missing. Counted here are 75,000 to 100,000 clones, 92% occurring once; the ten biggest clones make up more than 2%. Sequences were derived from peripheral blood, sampled after pregnancy. The origin of the receptors is a female donor in good health, enrolled as a control in a pregnancy study.

The V and J genes are TRBV10-1 and TRBJ2-3; possible D gene TRBD2, 6 bases. The CDR3 runs to 13 residues. Deletions cut 6 bases from V and 1 base from J, with 8 bases between. The germline CDR1 and CDR2 sequences are WNHNN and SYGVQD (reference sequence). CDR3 in amino acids: CASSGGGTDTQYF. The DNA for the CDR3 is TGCGCCAGCAGCGGGGGAGGCACAGATACGCAGTATTTT.

This chain joins TRBV7-2 and TRBJ2-3, with D possibly TRBD1 on 8 matching bases. This CDR3 has 15 residues. V was clipped by 5 bases and J by 7 bases, with 19 bases between them. The germline V gene encodes CDR1 SGHTA and CDR2 FQGNSA. In DNA form, the CDR3 reads TGTGCCAGCAGCGGGGGGGCAGGGGGCAGGTATACGCAGTATTTT. Its translation is CASSGGAGGRYTQYF.

The chain combines TRBV27 with TRBJ1-1, with a weak D call TRBD1 (6 bases). Germline V gene lookup returns CDR1 MNHEY and CDR2 SMNVEV (reference sequence). The V gene lost 5 bases and the J gene lost 2 bases, with 18 bases spanning the gap. This CDR3 spans 16 amino acids. The CDR3 DNA reads as TGTGCCAGCAGTCCATACACAGGGATTTTCAACACTGAAGCTTTCTTT. Protein sequence: CASSPYTGIFNTEAFF.

The chain links TRBV4-1 to TRBJ2-1, with TRBD2 as a possible D gene (6 bases). The CDR3 runs to 14 residues. The V end lost 4 bases, the J end lost 10 bases, and 17 bases lay between the germline ends. The V gene's germline CDR1 is MGHRA and CDR2 YSYEKL. The CDR3 sequence: CASSRPGTLGEQFF. The CDR3, as DNA: TGCGCCAGCAGCCGCCCCGGGACTTTGGGAGAGCAGTTCTTC.

This clone has more than one count but fewer than ten. This chain's CDR3 is CAWTTGALEAFF. DNA for the CDR3: TGTGCCTGGACCACAGGGGCTCTTGAAGCTTTCTTT. The genes are TRBV30 and TRBJ1-1; 7 bases are a match to TRBD1. Germline assignment: CDR1 GTSNPN and CDR2 SVGIG (reference sequence). With V trimmed by 4 bases and J by 7 bases, 6 bases remained unmatched. The CDR3 loop spans 12 amino acids. Complete variable domain (other parts from reference TRBV30 and TRBJ1-1): SQTIHQWPATLVQPVGSPLSLECTVEGTSNPNLYWYRQAAGRGLQLLFYSVGIGQISSEVPQNLSASRPQDRQFILSSKKLLLSDSGFYLCAWTTGALEAFFGQGTRLTVV.

The gene calls are TRBV11-2 and TRBJ2-7; 7 nucleotides match TRBD1. Per germline, CDR1 SGHAT and CDR2 FQNNGV. V shed 5 bases, J shed 2 bases, and the junction held 6 bases outside the gene matches. The CDR3 length is 14 residues. The CDR3 loop reads CASSQWDSPYEQYF. The DNA for the CDR3 is TGTGCCAGCAGCCAATGGGACAGCCCCTACGAGCAGTACTTC.

A few counts support this clone. The chain combines TRBV10-3 with TRBJ1-1; TRBD1 matches at 7 bases. The germline V gene encodes CDR1 ENHRY and CDR2 SYGVKD. Trimming took 6 bases from V and 4 from J; bases not matched to a gene: 8. The CDR3 length is 14 residues. The CDR3 nucleotides read TGTGCCATCAGCGACAGGGCCTATGGCACTGAAGCTTTCTTT. Translated: CAISDRAYGTEAFF.

The chain uses TRBV7-6 and TRBJ2-2; 7 bases are shared with TRBD2. Germline CDR1 is SGHVS and CDR2 is FNYEAQ. CDR3 size: 17 residues. The J segment lost 1 base and the V segment lost 5 bases, leaving 10 bases of the junction unmatched. The CDR3 DNA reads TGTGCCAGCAGCCAGCTTACACGCGGGGGGAACACCGGGGAGCTGTTTTTT. The encoded protein is CASSQLTRGGNTGELFF.

The gene calls are TRBV7-9 and TRBJ2-1; D is ambiguous. V was shortened by 6 bases and J by 8 bases, with 11 bases between the two germline ends. The CDR3 loop spans 12 amino acids. The germline V gene encodes CDR1 SEHNR and CDR2 FQNEAQ (reference sequence). Here the CDR3 reads CASSTRADEQFF. The CDR3 DNA reads as TGTGCCAGCAGTACTCGCGCCGATGAGCAGTTCTTC. Looking up the rest from reference TRBV7-9 and TRBJ2-1 gives the full variable domain: DTGVSQNPRHKITKRGQNVTFRCDPISEHNRLYWYRQTLGQGPEFLTYFQNEAQLEKSRLLSDRFSAERPKGSFSTLEIQRTEQGDSAMYLCASSTRADEQFFGPGTRLTVL.

The gene calls are TRBV6-5 and TRBJ1-3; D ambiguous. Trimming pared 5 bases from V and 5 bases from J, leaving 10 bases between. The CDR3 runs 13 residues. CDR1 is MNHEY and CDR2 is SVGAGI in the germline V gene. The CDR3 loop reads CASSPTLRNTIYF. The CDR3 bases are TGTGCCAGCAGTCCTACTTTAAGAAACACCATATATTTT.

The CDR3 region is CASSLDRDRVYGYTF. The CDR3 coding sequence is TGTGCCAGCAGCTTAGATCGGGACAGGGTCTATGGCTACACCTTC. The chain employs TRBV7-2 and TRBJ1-2; 9 bases are shared with TRBD1. The junction had 4 bases not matched to a gene; V was cut back by 1 base and J by 4 bases. The CDR3 is 15 residues long. Germline CDR1 is SGHTA and CDR2 is FQGNSA.

The rearrangement uses TRBV10-3 and TRBJ2-6; TRBD1 matches at 8 bases. J gave up 0 bases and V 8 bases, and 6 bases lay outside the gene matches. Germline loops: CDR1 ENHRY, CDR2 SYGVKD. CDR3 size: 16 residues. CDR3 residues: CAIGRDRNSGANVLTF. CDR3 coding DNA: TGTGCCATCGGTAGGGACAGGAACTCTGGGGCCAACGTCCTGACTTTC.

This chain connects TRBV7-9 to TRBJ2-3; D is perhaps TRBD1 (6 bases). Germline lookup yields CDR1 SEHNR and CDR2 FQNEAQ (reference sequence). The V and J ends lost 5 bases and 0 bases respectively, with 12 bases between them. The CDR3 has 15 amino acids. In DNA, the CDR3 is TGTGCCAGCAGCCAAGGGACACTCAGCACAGATACGCAGTATTTT. It encodes CASSQGTLSTDTQYF.

This clone occurred once. The chain carries TRBV5-1 and TRBJ2-3, with a possible D match to TRBD1 (6 bases). Germline lookup yields CDR1 SGHRS and CDR2 YFSETQ. V lost 3 bases and J 0 bases, leaving 14 bases between the germline ends. The CDR3 is 16 amino acids. CDR3 loop: CASSWEQGASTDTQYF. In DNA, the CDR3 is TGCGCCAGCAGCTGGGAACAGGGCGCGAGCACAGATACGCAGTATTTT.

The chain couples TRBV9 to TRBJ2-7; the D is unclear. This CDR3 comprises 14 residues. CDR1 is SGDLS and CDR2 is YYNGEE in the germline V gene. V gave up 4 bases and J gave up 3 bases, with 14 bases separating them. CDR3 sequence: CASSPPGVYYEQYF. The CDR3 nucleotides are TGTGCCAGCAGCCCGCCGGGTGTTTACTACGAGCAGTACTTC. The entire variable domain, with the rest obtained from reference TRBV9 and TRBJ2-7, is as follows: DSGVTQTPKHLITATGQRVTLRCSPRSGDLSVYWYQQSLDQGLQFLIQYYNGEERAKGNILERFSAQQFPDLHSELNLSSLELGDSALYFCASSPPGVYYEQYFGPGTRLTVT.

The chain joins TRBV7-9 to TRBJ2-1; 9 positions agree with TRBD2. V was clipped by 5 bases and J by 7 bases; unmatched bases: 9. Per the germline V gene, CDR1 is SEHNR and CDR2 is FQNEAQ (reference sequence). This CDR3 has 15 residues. This CDR3 is CASSLAGGPGNEQFF. The CDR3 bases are TGTGCCAGCAGCCTGGCGGGGGGGCCTGGTAATGAGCAGTTCTTC.

The rearrangement links TRBV30 to TRBJ1-2; 7 nucleotides align to TRBD1. Germline loops: CDR1 GTSNPN, CDR2 SVGIG (reference sequence). V shed 3 bases and J 2 bases; nucleotides not matched to a gene: 6. This CDR3 contains 14 residues. The CDR3 sequence is CAWSLGGQNYGYTF. For the CDR3, the DNA is TGTGCCTGGAGCCTTGGGGGACAGAACTATGGCTACACCTTC.

This chain links TRBV5-4 with TRBJ2-1; tentatively, D is TRBD2 (5 bases). Per the germline V gene, CDR1 is SGHNT and CDR2 is YYREEE (reference sequence). Trimming took 4 bases from V and 10 from J, leaving 12 bases between them. The CDR3 is made up of 12 amino acids. The CDR3 region is CASSTGIGEQFF. The DNA of the CDR3 is TGTGCCAGCAGCACCGGGATAGGGGAGCAGTTCTTC. The whole variable domain, filled in from reference TRBV5-4 and TRBJ2-1, reads ETGVTQSPTHLIKTRGQQVTLRCSSQSGHNTVSWYQQALGQGPQFIFQYYREEENGRGNFPPRFSGLQFPNYSSELNVNALELDDSALYLCASSTGIGEQFFGPGTRLTVL.

This chain joins TRBV5-6 and TRBJ1-2; 8 bases are a match to TRBD1. Trimming at V came to 4 bases and at J to 1 base, leaving 6 bases not matched to a gene. Per the germline V gene, CDR1 is SGHDT and CDR2 is YYEEEE. The CDR3 runs 15 residues. The CDR3 nucleotides read TGTGCCAGCAGCCGGACAGGGTTTCATAACTATGGCTACACCTTC. It specifies CASSRTGFHNYGYTF.

Details on this clone: Within the sample, other DNA sequences also encode this same CDR3. This chain joins TRBV28 and TRBJ1-3; D might be TRBD1 (6 bases). The germline V gene encodes CDR1 MDHEN and CDR2 SYDVKM. Trimming took 6 bases from V and 3 from J, leaving 12 bases between them. The CDR3 is 14 residues long. The DNA of the CDR3 is TGTGCCAGCAGCTTCCAGGGGAGTGGAAACACCATATATTTT. This translates into CASSFQGSGNTIYF.

This clone has a single count. Other nucleotide sequences from this sample produce the same CDR3. The V gene is TRBV30, the J gene TRBJ2-7; TRBD1 matches 10 bases. The CDR3 totals 14 residues. Trimming removed 0 bases from V and 2 bases from J; junction bases left unmatched: 1. The germline CDR1 and CDR2 sequences are GTSNPN and SVGIG (reference sequence). CDR3 sequence: CAWSVGTGAYEQYF. The CDR3 coding sequence is TGTGCCTGGAGTGTAGGGACAGGGGCCTACGAGCAGTACTTC.

This chain links TRBV7-3 with TRBJ1-1; D gene ambiguous. CDR3 length: 15 amino acids. Trimming left V 4 bases short and J 1 base short, with 13 bases between. CDR1 and CDR2 (germline): SGHTA, FQGTGA. The CDR3 loop is CASSSSLDPNTEAFF. The CDR3, as DNA: TGTGCCAGCAGCTCATCCCTAGACCCGAACACTGAAGCTTTCTTT.

The chain combines TRBV6-5 with TRBJ1-5; D not resolved. The CDR3 is 14 residues long. Looked up from germline, CDR1 is MNHEY and CDR2 is SVGAGI. V dropped 6 bases and J dropped 0 bases, with 9 bases sitting between them. CDR3 residues: CASRRRFSNQPQHF. In nucleotides, the CDR3 is TGTGCCAGCAGGAGGCGTTTTAGCAATCAGCCCCAGCATTTT.

The chain links TRBV7-6 to TRBJ2-5, with a weak D call TRBD2 (6 bases). Germline V gene data show CDR1 as SGHVS and CDR2 as FNYEAQ. The CDR3 loop spans 14 amino acids. Trimming removed 5 bases from V and 2 bases from J, with 12 bases in between. CDR3 amino acids: CASSSGWGQETQYF. The CDR3 DNA reads TGTGCCAGCAGCAGCGGGTGGGGACAAGAGACCCAGTACTTC.

J is TRBJ2-1 and V is TRBV7-8; D may be TRBD2 (5 bases). From germline, CDR1 is SGHVS and CDR2 FQNEAQ. With 5 bases removed from V and 2 bases from J, the gap between germline ends came to 13 bases. The CDR3 is 15 amino acids. This chain's CDR3 is CASSRRAETYNEQFF. The CDR3 DNA follows: TGTGCCAGCAGCCGTAGAGCGGAAACCTACAATGAGCAGTTCTTC.

V gene TRBV9 combines with J gene TRBJ2-2, with D possibly TRBD2 on 6 matching bases. Trimming stripped 5 bases from V and 6 bases from J, with 14 bases between. Germline lookup yields CDR1 SGDLS and CDR2 YYNGEE. This CDR3 contains 14 residues. The CDR3 here is CASRSGLSPGELFF. The CDR3 nucleotides are TGTGCCAGCAGATCGGGACTCTCCCCCGGGGAGCTGTTTTTT.

V and J are TRBV9 and TRBJ2-3; 7 positions match TRBD2. The CDR3 length is 15 residues. CDR1 and CDR2 (germline): SGDLS, YYNGEE. The trim removed 4 bases at V and 1 base at J, leaving 6 bases unmatched. The CDR3 bases are TGTGCCAGCAGCAGAGTGGGAGGGGGCACAGATACGCAGTATTTT. This sequence encodes CASSRVGGGTDTQYF.

CDR3 region: CASSLVGADGYTF. The CDR3 DNA sequence: TGTGCCAGCAGCTTAGTTGGGGCTGATGGCTACACCTTC. The chain recombines TRBV7-9 with TRBJ1-2; tentative D call: TRBD1 (5 bases). The CDR3 totals 13 residues. Trimming took off 1 base at V and 6 bases at J, with 9 bases between the two ends. From germline, CDR1 is SEHNR and CDR2 FQNEAQ (reference sequence).

The chain carries TRBV27 and TRBJ2-1; TRBD2 matches 13 bases. V was clipped by 6 bases and J by 9 bases; unmatched bases: 8. The CDR3 has 15 amino acids. Germline-derived CDR1 and CDR2 are MNHEY and SMNVEV (reference sequence). As DNA, the CDR3 is TGTGCCAGCAGCGGAGGACTAGCGGGGGTAGGTGAGCAGTTCTTC. Protein sequence: CASSGGLAGVGEQFF.

This rearrangement joins TRBV5-4 to TRBJ2-7; 7 bases map to TRBD1. From germline, CDR1 is SGHNT and CDR2 YYREEE (reference sequence). This CDR3 spans 14 amino acids. The junction had 4 bases not matched to a gene; V was cut back by 4 bases and J by 0 bases. The DNA for the CDR3 is TGTGCCAGCAGCACAGGGGTTTCCTCCTACGAGCAGTACTTC. Translating it yields CASSTGVSSYEQYF. Combining the CDR3 with reference TRBV5-4 and TRBJ2-7 gives the whole variable domain ETGVTQSPTHLIKTRGQQVTLRCSSQSGHNTVSWYQQALGQGPQFIFQYYREEENGRGNFPPRFSGLQFPNYSSELNVNALELDDSALYLCASSTGVSSYEQYFGPGTRLTVT.

This chain joins TRBV29-1 and TRBJ2-3, with D possibly TRBD2 on 7 matching bases. CDR3 length equals 14 residues. The germline V gene encodes CDR1 SQVTM and CDR2 ANQGSEA. V lost 4 bases and J 2 bases, leaving 13 bases between the germline ends. The CDR3 loop reads CSVGGGSTTDTQYF. The CDR3 bases are TGCAGCGTTGGGGGGGGCTCGACCACAGATACGCAGTATTTT.